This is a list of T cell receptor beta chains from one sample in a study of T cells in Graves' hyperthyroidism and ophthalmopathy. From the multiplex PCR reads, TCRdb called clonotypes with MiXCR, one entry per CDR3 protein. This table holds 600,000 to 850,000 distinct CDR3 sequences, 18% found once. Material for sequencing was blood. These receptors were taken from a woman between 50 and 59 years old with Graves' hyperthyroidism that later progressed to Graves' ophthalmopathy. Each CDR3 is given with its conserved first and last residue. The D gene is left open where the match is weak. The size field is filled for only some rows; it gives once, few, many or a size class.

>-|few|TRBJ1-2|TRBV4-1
TGCGCCAGCAGCCAAGTCGCGGATCTACCCTCTGGCTACACCTTC
CASSQVADLPSGYTF
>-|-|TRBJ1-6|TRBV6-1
TGTGCCAGGAGCCTTCTTGGGACGGCGGTTCATTCACCCCTCCACTTT
CARSLLGTAVHSPLHF
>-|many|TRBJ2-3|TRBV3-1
TGTGCCAGCAGCCAAGAGGGGGGGCGACTAGATACGCAGTATTTT
CASSQEGGRLDTQYF
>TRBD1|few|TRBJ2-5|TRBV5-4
TGTGCCAGCAGCTCGCCCCGAGGGGGCCTTGAGACCCAGTACTTC
CASSSPRGGLETQYF
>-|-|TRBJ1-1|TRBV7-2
TGTGCCAGCAGCTTAGTAGGCAGTCGGAACACTGAAGCTTTCTTT
CASSLVGSRNTEAFF
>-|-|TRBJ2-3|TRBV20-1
TGCAGTGCTTTCTCTGGCACATCAGATACGCAGTATTTT
CSAFSGTSDTQYF
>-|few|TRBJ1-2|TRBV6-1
TGTGCCAGCGATCAAGAACCTGGCTATGGCTACACCTTC
CASDQEPGYGYTF
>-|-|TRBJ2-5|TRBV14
TGTGCCAGCAGCCAAGTTGAAGAAAGGGTGAGGGAGACCCAGTACTTC
CASSQVEERVRETQYF
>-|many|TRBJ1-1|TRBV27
TGTGCCAGCAGTGCCCTCACAGGGCGGTATGAAGCTTTCTTT
CASSALTGRYEAFF
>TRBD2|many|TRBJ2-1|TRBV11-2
TGTGCCAGCAGCCCGCTGAGGGACTATCCATACAATGAGCAGTTCTTC
CASSPLRDYPYNEQFF